The clone carrying this T cell receptor beta chain was recorded a few times. Its matching antigen is unknown. The CDR3 sequence is 16 residues long. Germline V lookup: CDR1 SNHLY, CDR2 FYNNEI. The trim removed 5 bases at V and 7 bases at J, leaving 9 bases unmatched. These data belong to a study of T-cell memory formation after mild COVID-19. Overall study: TCR clusters mostly belonged to single donors.

TCR alpha and TCR beta cDNA libraries carrying sample barcodes and UMIs came from 5'RACE with constant-segment primers. One entry per CDR3 protein, called by TCRdb with MiXCR from the 5' RACE reads. The repertoire holds roughly 450,000 distinct CDR3 sequences, with approximately 18% as singletons. Study findings and constraints: Pre-infection memory already had some responding clones, implying cross-reactive memory joined. Day 37-peaking second-wave clones had unconfirmed SARS-CoV-2 specificity.

The receptor was isolated from an adult woman who had mild COVID-19 (a few samples of this study predate the infection). Cell type and time point are not known. The specimen sequenced was PBMCs or a T cell subset sorted from them (not recorded which). The chain joins TRBV2 to TRBJ2-3; 13 bases line up with TRBD2. The CDR3 region is CASSPEGLAGIYTQYF. CDR3 nucleotides: TGTGCCAGCAGTCCTGAGGGACTAGCGGGGATATATACGCAGTATTTT.